Listed below are T cell receptor beta chains from one sample, sequenced in a study. One entry per CDR3 protein results from TCRdb running MiXCR on the 5' RACE reads. This table holds over 8,000 distinct CDR3 sequences, 68% found once. Source material: tumor-infiltrating naive CD4+ T cells sorted from the breast tumor. The source of these receptors is a female donor with breast cancer. The CDR3 runs from the conserved cysteine through the conserved F or W. Each record gives: D gene, V gene, clone size, J gene, CDR3 DNA, CDR3 protein. The D gene is left open where the match is weak. Not every row has a clone size; where given, it reads once, few, many or a size class.

d_call: TRBD2
v_call: TRBV5-1
clone_size: few
j_call: TRBJ2-5
cdr3_nt: TGCGCCAGCAGCGCCCAACCGGGAGGACAAGAGACCCAGTACTTC
cdr3_aa: CASSAQPGGQETQYF

d_call: TRBD2
v_call: TRBV20-1
clone_size: few
j_call: TRBJ2-1
cdr3_nt: TGCAGTGCCTCCAGCGGGGGGCAAATAGGTAATGAGCAGTTCTTC
cdr3_aa: CSASSGGQIGNEQFF

d_call: .
v_call: TRBV12-3/TRBV12-4
clone_size: .
j_call: TRBJ1-2
cdr3_nt: TGTGCCAGCAGTTTAGAGGGGCCCTATGGCTACACCTTC
cdr3_aa: CASSLEGPYGYTF

d_call: TRBD1
v_call: TRBV6-1
clone_size: .
j_call: TRBJ1-2
cdr3_nt: TGTGCCAGCAGTGTTGGGACAGAAGGCTACACCTTC
cdr3_aa: CASSVGTEGYTF

d_call: TRBD1
v_call: TRBV7-8
clone_size: .
j_call: TRBJ2-7
cdr3_nt: TGTGCCAGCAGCCGAGGACAGGGTGTCTACGAGCAGTACTTC
cdr3_aa: CASSRGQGVYEQYF

d_call: .
v_call: TRBV5-1
clone_size: .
j_call: TRBJ1-1
cdr3_nt: TGCGCCAGCAGGATCGACCGGACTGAAGCTTTCTTT
cdr3_aa: CASRIDRTEAFF

d_call: TRBD2
v_call: TRBV7-9
clone_size: .
j_call: TRBJ2-1
cdr3_nt: TGTGCCAGCGGCCCTAGCGGGGGGCCATACAATGAGCAGTTCTTC
cdr3_aa: CASGPSGGPYNEQFF

d_call: .
v_call: TRBV27
clone_size: .
j_call: TRBJ2-6
cdr3_nt: TGTGCCAGCAGTTCCCCCGGGGGGCCTGGGGCCAACGTCCTGACTTTC
cdr3_aa: CASSSPGGPGANVLTF

d_call: TRBD1
v_call: TRBV5-1
clone_size: .
j_call: TRBJ2-1
cdr3_nt: TGCGCCAGCAGCCACGGACAGGGGGCGCATTCGAATGAGCAGTTCTTC
cdr3_aa: CASSHGQGAHSNEQFF

d_call: TRBD2
v_call: TRBV5-1
clone_size: .
j_call: TRBJ2-1
cdr3_nt: TGCGCCAGCACGGAGCGGGAGAGCTCCTACAATGAGCAGTTCTTC
cdr3_aa: CASTERESSYNEQFF

d_call: .
v_call: TRBV5-1
clone_size: .
j_call: TRBJ2-1
cdr3_nt: TGCGCCAGCAGCTTGGGGGAACCTGACTACAATGAGCAGTTCTTC
cdr3_aa: CASSLGEPDYNEQFF

d_call: .
v_call: TRBV5-1
clone_size: .
j_call: TRBJ2-5
cdr3_nt: TGCGCCAGCAGCTTGGGGACCCAGGGTTGGGAGACCCAGTACTTC
cdr3_aa: CASSLGTQGWETQYF

d_call: TRBD2
v_call: TRBV5-1
clone_size: .
j_call: TRBJ2-7
cdr3_nt: TGCGCCGGCAGCTTCCGTACTAGCGGGACCTACGAGCAGTACTTC
cdr3_aa: CAGSFRTSGTYEQYF

d_call: TRBD2
v_call: TRBV7-6
clone_size: few
j_call: TRBJ2-1
cdr3_nt: TGTGCCAGCAGCTCCACCGGGACTAGCGGTTCCTACAATGAGCAGTTCTTC
cdr3_aa: CASSSTGTSGSYNEQFF

d_call: .
v_call: TRBV7-8
clone_size: few
j_call: TRBJ2-5
cdr3_nt: TGTGCCAGCAGCTACCAAACATTCCAAGAGACCCAGTACTTC
cdr3_aa: CASSYQTFQETQYF

d_call: TRBD2
v_call: TRBV12-3/TRBV12-4
clone_size: few
j_call: TRBJ2-3
cdr3_nt: TGTGCCAGCAGTTTGAGGCGGGAGGGGGTCACGCAGTATTTT
cdr3_aa: CASSLRREGVTQYF

d_call: .
v_call: TRBV20-1
clone_size: few
j_call: TRBJ2-5
cdr3_nt: TGCAGTGCTAGGTTGACAGCCCAAGAGACCCAGTACTTC
cdr3_aa: CSARLTAQETQYF

d_call: .
v_call: TRBV5-1
clone_size: .
j_call: TRBJ1-2
cdr3_nt: TGCGCCAGCAGCTTGGGGGCAGCCTCTAACTATGGCTACACCTTC
cdr3_aa: CASSLGAASNYGYTF

d_call: TRBD1
v_call: TRBV4-2
clone_size: once
j_call: TRBJ2-7
cdr3_nt: TGTGCCAGCAGCCAACAAGACAGGGACCACGAGCAGTACTTC
cdr3_aa: CASSQQDRDHEQYF

d_call: .
v_call: TRBV11-3
clone_size: .
j_call: TRBJ2-3
cdr3_nt: TGTGCCAGCAGCAATAGCGGAGCTAGCACAGATACGCAGTATTTT
cdr3_aa: CASSNSGASTDTQYF

d_call: TRBD2
v_call: TRBV11-1
clone_size: .
j_call: TRBJ2-2
cdr3_nt: TGTGCCAGCAGCTCCCGAGGGAGAGGGGAGGGCACCGGGGAGCTGTTTTTT
cdr3_aa: CASSSRGRGEGTGELFF

d_call: .
v_call: TRBV28
clone_size: .
j_call: TRBJ2-7
cdr3_nt: TGTGCCAGCATAAAACCCCCTTACGAGCAGTACTTC
cdr3_aa: CASIKPPYEQYF

d_call: TRBD1
v_call: TRBV6-6
clone_size: .
j_call: TRBJ2-5
cdr3_nt: TGTGCCAGCTACAGGGGGCCACAAGAGACCCAGTACTTC
cdr3_aa: CASYRGPQETQYF

d_call: .
v_call: TRBV7-7
clone_size: .
j_call: TRBJ2-7
cdr3_nt: TGTGCTAGCAGCTTCGGCGGAGGCTTAGAGCAGTACTTC
cdr3_aa: CASSFGGGLEQYF

d_call: .
v_call: TRBV4-1
clone_size: .
j_call: TRBJ2-2
cdr3_nt: TGCGCCAGCAGCCAAGTCCTGCAGGGTGGCGGGGAGCTGTTTTTT
cdr3_aa: CASSQVLQGGGELFF

d_call: TRBD1
v_call: TRBV5-1
clone_size: .
j_call: TRBJ1-1
cdr3_nt: TGCGCCAGCAGCCGACGTCTAACAGGGGACGGAGAAAACACTGAAGCTTTCTTT
cdr3_aa: CASSRRLTGDGENTEAFF

d_call: .
v_call: TRBV6-2/TRBV6-3
clone_size: .
j_call: TRBJ2-2
cdr3_nt: TGTGCCAGCAGGGGCAGGGGGGACGGGGAGCTGTTTTTT
cdr3_aa: CASRGRGDGELFF

d_call: .
v_call: TRBV5-5
clone_size: once
j_call: TRBJ2-3
cdr3_nt: TGTGCCAGCAGCTTTAGGCTATCTAGCACAGATACGCAGTATTTT
cdr3_aa: CASSFRLSSTDTQYF

d_call: .
v_call: TRBV21-1
clone_size: .
j_call: TRBJ1-5
cdr3_nt: TGTGCCAGCAGCCGACAGGGACAGCCCCAGCATTTT
cdr3_aa: CASSRQGQPQHF

d_call: .
v_call: TRBV20-1
clone_size: .
j_call: TRBJ2-4
cdr3_nt: TGCAGTGCTAGAGGAGGGGCCAAAAACATTCAGTACTTC
cdr3_aa: CSARGGAKNIQYF

d_call: .
v_call: TRBV5-1
clone_size: .
j_call: TRBJ2-3
cdr3_nt: TGCGCCAGCAGCTTGGGTGGGACGACAGATACGCAGTATTTT
cdr3_aa: CASSLGGTTDTQYF

d_call: .
v_call: TRBV5-6
clone_size: .
j_call: TRBJ1-1
cdr3_nt: TGTGCCAGCAGCTTGTTCGAGGGCAGGACTGAAGCTTTCTTT
cdr3_aa: CASSLFEGRTEAFF

d_call: .
v_call: TRBV29-1
clone_size: .
j_call: TRBJ1-1
cdr3_nt: TGCAGCACGGGCGAGGGGGAGACTGAAGCTTTCTTT
cdr3_aa: CSTGEGETEAFF

d_call: TRBD1
v_call: TRBV4-1
clone_size: few
j_call: TRBJ2-3
cdr3_nt: TGCGCCAGCAGCCACCTACCGGGACAGAAGACAGATACGCAGTATTTT
cdr3_aa: CASSHLPGQKTDTQYF

d_call: TRBD2
v_call: TRBV12-3/TRBV12-4
clone_size: few
j_call: TRBJ2-3
cdr3_nt: TGTGCCAGCAGTTTTAAAGCGGGGGCCCCGGATACGCAGTATTTT
cdr3_aa: CASSFKAGAPDTQYF

d_call: .
v_call: TRBV29-1
clone_size: once
j_call: TRBJ1-2
cdr3_nt: TGCAGCGTTGAAGATCGAGGAAGTTCCTATGGCTACACCTTC
cdr3_aa: CSVEDRGSSYGYTF

d_call: .
v_call: TRBV7-8
clone_size: once
j_call: TRBJ2-1
cdr3_nt: TGTGCCAGCCGAACAGATGGGCTAGCCCATGAGCAGTTCTTC
cdr3_aa: CASRTDGLAHEQFF

d_call: TRBD2
v_call: TRBV7-2
clone_size: .
j_call: TRBJ2-2
cdr3_nt: TGTGCCAGCAGCTTAACCACTAGCGGGCTCACCGGGGAGCTGTTTTTT
cdr3_aa: CASSLTTSGLTGELFF

d_call: .
v_call: TRBV5-1
clone_size: few
j_call: TRBJ2-3
cdr3_nt: TGCGCCAGCAGCTTGCTCGGGGGGCTGACAGATACGCAGTATTTT
cdr3_aa: CASSLLGGLTDTQYF

d_call: .
v_call: TRBV6-6
clone_size: once
j_call: TRBJ2-3
cdr3_nt: TGTGCCAGCAGTTTAGCAGGAGATATGCAGTATTTT
cdr3_aa: CASSLAGDMQYF

d_call: .
v_call: TRBV15
clone_size: few
j_call: TRBJ2-5
cdr3_nt: TGTGCCACCAGCAGGCCGAGGCAGTTGGGTGAGACCCAGTACTTC
cdr3_aa: CATSRPRQLGETQYF

d_call: .
v_call: TRBV14
clone_size: .
j_call: TRBJ2-5
cdr3_nt: TGTGCCAGCAGCCAAGAAGTACGGGAGACCCAGTACTTC
cdr3_aa: CASSQEVRETQYF

d_call: .
v_call: TRBV7-9
clone_size: .
j_call: TRBJ2-3
cdr3_nt: TGTGCCAGCAGCCCAGGGGGGGGGCCGTCCACAGATACGCAGTATTTT
cdr3_aa: CASSPGGGPSTDTQYF

d_call: TRBD1
v_call: TRBV7-9
clone_size: .
j_call: TRBJ2-2
cdr3_nt: TGTGCCAGCAGCTCCCTGGGACAGTCGAACACCAGGGAGCTGTTTTTT
cdr3_aa: CASSSLGQSNTRELFF

d_call: .
v_call: TRBV5-1
clone_size: .
j_call: TRBJ1-1
cdr3_nt: TGCGCCAGCAGCTTAGGGTGGCGGCAGGACCCCTACCGGGCCACTGAAGCTTTCTTT
cdr3_aa: CASSLGWRQDPYRATEAFF

d_call: .
v_call: TRBV21-1
clone_size: .
j_call: TRBJ2-3
cdr3_nt: TGTGCCAGCAGCACAGATACGCAGTATTTT
cdr3_aa: CASSTDTQYF

d_call: TRBD2
v_call: TRBV11-1
clone_size: few
j_call: TRBJ2-3
cdr3_nt: TGTGCCAGCAGCGGGACTAGCGGGAGCACAGATACGCAGTATTTT
cdr3_aa: CASSGTSGSTDTQYF

d_call: TRBD2
v_call: TRBV20-1
clone_size: few
j_call: TRBJ2-1
cdr3_nt: TGCAGTGCTAGAGGACTAGCGGGAGGTTACAATGAGCAGTTCTTC
cdr3_aa: CSARGLAGGYNEQFF

d_call: TRBD1
v_call: TRBV4-2
clone_size: few
j_call: TRBJ2-3
cdr3_nt: TGTGCCAGCAGCCAAGCCGGGACAGGGCACACAGATACGCAGTATTTT
cdr3_aa: CASSQAGTGHTDTQYF

d_call: .
v_call: TRBV20-1
clone_size: few
j_call: TRBJ2-7
cdr3_nt: TGCAGTGCTAGCGGGAGTAAGGTTGACGAGCAGTACTTC
cdr3_aa: CSASGSKVDEQYF

d_call: TRBD1
v_call: TRBV5-1
clone_size: few
j_call: TRBJ2-5
cdr3_nt: TGCGCCAGCAGCGGACAGGGGAACGAAGAGACCCAGTACTTC
cdr3_aa: CASSGQGNEETQYF

d_call: .
v_call: TRBV9
clone_size: .
j_call: TRBJ1-1
cdr3_nt: TGTGCCAGCAGCGTAGGGGGGACTGAAGCTTTCTTT
cdr3_aa: CASSVGGTEAFF

d_call: .
v_call: TRBV9
clone_size: .
j_call: TRBJ1-2
cdr3_nt: TGTGCCAGCAGCGCGGACGGCCCTAACTATGGCTACACCTTC
cdr3_aa: CASSADGPNYGYTF

d_call: .
v_call: TRBV7-6
clone_size: .
j_call: TRBJ2-3
cdr3_nt: TGTGCCAGCAGCTTAATGGCCAGAGATACGCAGTATTTT
cdr3_aa: CASSLMARDTQYF

d_call: TRBD1
v_call: TRBV20-1
clone_size: .
j_call: TRBJ1-2
cdr3_nt: TGCAGTGCCACCGGACAGGGGGAGACTTATGGCTACACCTTC
cdr3_aa: CSATGQGETYGYTF